This T cell receptor (beta chain) was documented in a study of T cells in Graves' hyperthyroidism and ophthalmopathy. Amplified regions were TCR beta CDR3 sequences from RNA transcripts. HTBI primers were employed in a first-round RT-PCR of the TCR CDR3. Each CDR3 protein gets one entry after TCRdb re-called the multiplex PCR reads with MiXCR. The sample lists around 250,000 distinct CDR3 sequences, approximately 15% occurring once. This clonotype was seen only a few times. Between the trimmed V and J ends, which lost 1 base and 0 bases, there was a span of 10 bases. CDR1 is MNHEY, CDR2 SMNVEV, per germline (reference sequence). This CDR3 spans 16 amino acids.

The origin of this receptor is a woman between 40 and 50 years old with Graves' hyperthyroidism that later progressed to Graves' ophthalmopathy. The chain recombines TRBV27 with TRBJ2-1, with D perhaps TRBD2 (5 bases). Sequences were obtained from blood. CDR3 DNA: TGTGCCAGCAGTTTATTTGGCGGGCTCTCCTACAATGAGCAGTTCTTC. It encodes CASSLFGGLSYNEQFF.